The present T cell receptor (beta chain) was sequenced within a study of T cells after posttransplantation cyclophosphamide. Overall study findings and caveats: Recipient CMV seropositivity and CMV reactivation strongly tracked TRB clonality.

Repertoires were generated with immunoSEQ multiplex PCR, while TCRdb's copy carries only in-frame clones and drops some. The sample contains about 17,000 clones, 85% of which appear only once. As to this clone: Its antigen remains unidentified.

Germline-derived CDR1 and CDR2 are SGHNT and YYREEE (reference sequence). V was clipped by 3 bases and J by 4 bases, with 10 bases between them. The CDR3 is 14 residues long. Methotrexate plus calcineurin inhibitor accompanied controls' myeloablative marrow transplants; sampling was 1 year later. Material: PBMCs, obtained after allogeneic stem cell transplant with calcineurin inhibitor and methotrexate. This receptor was obtained from a young adult female patient who received an allogeneic stem cell transplant from an unrelated donor, was CMV-positive, and had acute and chronic GVHD. Certain T cells may be donor cells from the graft. This chain links TRBV5-4 with TRBJ2-2; TRBD2 might be the D (7 bases). The CDR3 region has the DNA TGTGCCAGCAGCTATAGGGGGGGCACCGGGGAGCTGTTTTTT. Translation gives CASSYRGGTGELFF. The full variable domain, its missing parts supplied by reference TRBV5-4 and TRBJ2-2, is ETGVTQSPTHLIKTRGQQVTLRCSSQSGHNTVSWYQQALGQGPQFIFQYYREEENGRGNFPPRFSGLQFPNYSSELNVNALELDDSALYLCASSYRGGTGELFFGEGSRLTVL.